These 21 T cell receptor beta chains originate from one sample sequenced in a study of Tregs in tolerant kidney transplant recipients (dated by TCRdb to between 2018 and 2021). Receptor amplification or capture employed the immunoSEQ multiplex PCR assay. Not all clones reach the TCRdb copy of this immuneACCESS table, which keeps in-frame sequences only. Checked studies attribute under half of the gap to unresolved V genes and leave the rest unexplained. Here the sample has about 83,000 clones; 98% occur a single time. Around 0.5% of the sample goes to the ten largest clones. The sample's time point label, in plain terms: blood sample drawn before combined kidney and bone marrow transplant. The starting material was CD4+ T cells from blood, obtained before the transplant. The receptor set was obtained from a human donor who received a combined kidney and bone marrow transplant.

V gene TRBV5-3 combines with J gene TRBJ1-3; perhaps TRBD1 as D (5 bases). TRBV5-3 is filed as an ORF, its function uncertain. Deletions cut 0 bases from V and 2 bases from J, with 9 bases between. This CDR3 contains 15 residues. The chain's CDR3 is CARSLAGQPGNTIYF. The CDR3 DNA reads as TGTGCCAGAAGCTTGGCCGGACAACCTGGAAACACCATATATTTT.

This chain uses TRBV7-9 with TRBJ1-4, with TRBD1 identical over 9 bases. CDR3 length: 14 amino acids. The J segment lost 7 bases and the V segment lost 5 bases, leaving 5 bases of the junction unmatched. Germline CDR1 is SEHNR and CDR2 is FQNEAQ (reference sequence). CDR3 coding DNA: TGTGCCAGCAGCGCAATGACAGGGGGTGAAAAACTGTTTTTT. It specifies CASSAMTGGEKLFF.

As DNA, the CDR3 is TGTGCCAGCAGTGGGGACAGAGAAGAAAAACTGTTTTTT. It yields the protein CASSGDREEKLFF. The J gene is TRBJ1-4, the V gene TRBV2; TRBD1 agrees at 7 bases. This CDR3 spans 13 amino acids. Per the germline V gene, CDR1 is SNHLY and CDR2 is FYNNEI. V shed 4 bases, J shed 8 bases, and the junction held 4 bases outside the gene matches.

This chain joins TRBV5-1 and TRBJ2-5, with 14 bases aligning to TRBD2. The V and J ends lost 6 bases and 0 bases, in that order; junction bases with no gene match: 7. The CDR3 has 17 residues. CDR1 and CDR2 (germline): SGHRS, YFSETQ. The CDR3 DNA is TGCGCCAGCACCAGGACTAGCGGGAGGTCCAACCAAGAGACCCAGTACTTC. It translates to CASTRTSGRSNQETQYF.

V and J are TRBV5-4 and TRBJ1-6; D might be TRBD1 (6 bases). The CDR3 loop spans 14 amino acids. The V gene's germline CDR1 is SGHNT and CDR2 YYREEE (reference sequence). V was trimmed by 0 bases and J by 5 bases, leaving 6 bases between them. In DNA, the CDR3 is TGTGCCAGCAGCTTGGAGGGGGATAATTCACCCCTCCACTTT. It specifies CASSLEGDNSPLHF.

The chain links TRBV5-1 to TRBJ2-2, with 7 bases fitting TRBD1. Trimming removed 5 bases from V and 4 bases from J; junction bases left unmatched: 5. The CDR3 consists of 14 residues. Germline CDR1 SGHRS, CDR2 YFSETQ. The CDR3 region is CASRRDRSTGELFF. CDR3 nucleotide sequence: TGCGCCAGCAGACGGGACAGAAGCACCGGGGAGCTGTTTTTT.

This rearrangement joins TRBV12-5 to TRBJ2-5; 9 nucleotides align to TRBD2. In germline, CDR1 is LGHNT, CDR2 FRNRAP. The CDR3 is made up of 16 amino acids. V lost 2 bases and J lost 1; bases outside the gene matches: 5. CDR3 DNA sequence: TGTGCTAGTGGTTTGACTCCGGGACTAGCCCAAGAGACCCAGTACTTC. Its translation: CASGLTPGLAQETQYF.

J is TRBJ2-5 and V is TRBV5-1; tentative D call: TRBD1 (6 bases). The germline CDR1 and CDR2 sequences are SGHRS and YFSETQ. V was trimmed by 3 bases and J by 2 bases, leaving 8 bases between them. CDR3 length: 13 residues. The CDR3 protein is CASSYRVQETQYF. The CDR3 nucleotides are TGCGCCAGCAGCTACAGGGTTCAAGAGACCCAGTACTTC.

Written as DNA, the CDR3 is TGCGCCAGCAGCCAAGCCAATGGGGGGGTCGCTTCAGAGCAGTACTTC. It is translated as CASSQANGGVASEQYF. J is TRBJ2-7 and V is TRBV4-1, with 7 bases matching TRBD2. CDR1 and CDR2 (germline): MGHRA, YSYEKL. This CDR3 is built from 16 residues. The trim removed 1 base at V and 7 bases at J, leaving 13 bases unmatched.

This clone has just one count. The rearrangement joins TRBV27 to TRBJ2-3; TRBD2 matches at 12 bases. Germline assignment: CDR1 MNHEY and CDR2 SMNVEV (reference sequence). This CDR3 spans 17 amino acids. J was trimmed by 6 bases and V by 7 bases; bases with no gene match: 14. The CDR3: CASTLRPSGGAGDTQYF. The CDR3 DNA follows: TGTGCCAGCACCCTTAGACCTAGCGGGGGGGCTGGCGATACGCAGTATTTT.

This clone showed up just once. Distinct nucleotide sequences in the sample also encode this CDR3. This chain uses TRBV7-2 with TRBJ1-1; D call uncertain. Per germline, CDR1 SGHTA and CDR2 FQGNSA. CDR3 length equals 14 residues. Trimming left V 1 base short and J 1 base short, with 7 bases between. CDR3 DNA sequence: TGTGCCAGCAGCTTAGTCCCAGGGAACACTGAAGCTTTCTTT. As protein: CASSLVPGNTEAFF.

This clone occurred once. The chain uses TRBV10-2 and TRBJ2-5; D possibly corresponds to TRBD2 (6 bases). This CDR3 region has 11 residues. The V end was cut by 2 bases, the J end by 11 bases, with 9 bases between. Germline assignment: CDR1 WSHSY and CDR2 SAAADI. Here the CDR3 reads CASSEGGGQYF. The CDR3, as DNA: TGCGCCAGCAGTGAGGGGGGAGGACAGTACTTC.

The rearrangement links TRBV6-5 to TRBJ2-7; the match to TRBD1 covers 9 bases. The CDR3 loop spans 16 amino acids. Losses at the gene ends were 2 bases for V and 1 base for J; bases not matched to a gene: 6. Germline lookup yields CDR1 MNHEY and CDR2 SVGAGI. CDR3 sequence reads: CASSYTRDRASYEQYF. In nucleotides, the CDR3 is TGTGCCAGCAGTTACACCCGGGACAGGGCTTCCTACGAGCAGTACTTC.

The chain uses TRBV5-1 and TRBJ2-1, with 12 bases aligning to TRBD2. The V segment lost 4 bases and the J segment 8 bases; nucleotides outside the gene matches: 7. This CDR3 contains 15 residues. CDR1 and CDR2 from the germline V gene are SGHRS and YFSETQ. CDR3 coding DNA: TGCGCCAGCAGCCGCACTAGCGGGGGGCGGCATGAGCAGTTCTTC. It translates to CASSRTSGGRHEQFF.

The rearrangement links TRBV2 to TRBJ2-7, with D perhaps matching TRBD1 (5 bases). The germline V gene has CDR1 SNHLY and CDR2 FYNNEI. The CDR3 loop spans 11 amino acids. Trimming shortened V by 6 bases and J by 3 bases, and 6 bases separated the two germline ends. CDR3 loop: CASRGHYEQYF. CDR3 in DNA: TGTGCCAGCAGGGGGCACTACGAGCAGTACTTC.

V and J are TRBV7-9 and TRBJ2-2, with a possible D match to TRBD1 (6 bases). The CDR3 has 15 amino acids. Between the trimmed V and J ends, which lost 4 bases and 9 bases, there was a span of 18 bases. Germline-derived CDR1 and CDR2 are SEHNR and FQNEAQ (reference sequence). CDR3: CASSSSSRTARELFF. DNA of the CDR3: TGTGCCAGCAGCTCGAGCTCAAGGACAGCCCGGGAGCTGTTTTTT. The complete variable domain, with remaining parts taken from reference TRBV7-9 and TRBJ2-2, reads DTGVSQNPRHKITKRGQNVTFRCDPISEHNRLYWYRQTLGQGPEFLTYFQNEAQLEKSRLLSDRFSAERPKGSFSTLEIQRTEQGDSAMYLCASSSSSRTARELFFGEGSRLTVL.

This rearrangement joins TRBV19 to TRBJ1-2, with unresolved D. The germline V gene encodes CDR1 LNHDA and CDR2 SQIVND (reference sequence). CDR3 size: 17 residues. Trimming took 7 bases from V and 2 from J, leaving 23 bases between them. Here the CDR3 reads CASTISNGRFENYGYTF. CDR3 nucleotide sequence: TGTGCCAGTACCATAAGTAACGGCAGGTTTGAAAACTATGGCTACACCTTC.

The chain links TRBV6-6 to TRBJ2-1; D gene ambiguous. V lost 6 bases and J lost 0, with 15 bases in between. This CDR3 contains 16 residues. Germline assignment: CDR1 MNHNY and CDR2 SVGAGI (reference sequence). The CDR3 spells CASSPSYPSSYNEQFF. CDR3 coding DNA: TGTGCCAGCAGCCCTTCCTACCCGAGCTCCTACAATGAGCAGTTCTTC.

The chain has TRBV27 and TRBJ1-2, with no clear D. The CDR3 runs 13 residues. Germline CDR1 and CDR2: MNHEY and SMNVEV (reference sequence). The ends were cut back, 6 bases at V and 8 bases at J, with 16 bases in the middle. The CDR3 DNA reads TGTGCCAGCAGCCGGCAGGCACACTGGGGCTACACCTTC. Amino acid sequence: CASSRQAHWGYTF.

The V call is TRBV19, the J call TRBJ1-2; D is uncertain. CDR1 and CDR2 from the germline V gene are LNHDA and SQIVND (reference sequence). The CDR3 is 13 amino acids. V lost 3 bases, J lost 4 bases, and 9 bases lay in between. The chain's CDR3 is CASSITRIYGYTF. CDR3 nucleotide sequence: TGTGCCAGTAGTATTACCAGGATCTATGGCTACACCTTC.

The rearrangement joins TRBV7-2 to TRBJ2-7, with 13 bases that match TRBD2. The CDR3 spans 14 residues. Germline V CDR1 and CDR2: SGHTA, FQGNSA. Losses at the gene ends were 6 bases for V and 7 bases for J; bases not matched to a gene: 6. The CDR3, as DNA: TGTGCCAGCAGGTCACCGGGACTAGCGGGGGAGCAGTACTTC. Translating gives CASRSPGLAGEQYF.